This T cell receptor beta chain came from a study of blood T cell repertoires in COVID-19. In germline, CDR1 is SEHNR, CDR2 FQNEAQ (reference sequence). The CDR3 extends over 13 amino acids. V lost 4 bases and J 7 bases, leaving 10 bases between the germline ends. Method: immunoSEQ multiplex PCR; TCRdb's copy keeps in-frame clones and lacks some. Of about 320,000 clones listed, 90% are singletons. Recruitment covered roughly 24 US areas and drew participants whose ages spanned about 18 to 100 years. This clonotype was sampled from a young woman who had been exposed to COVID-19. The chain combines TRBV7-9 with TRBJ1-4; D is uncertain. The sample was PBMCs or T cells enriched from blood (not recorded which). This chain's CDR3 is CASSWNRGEKLFF. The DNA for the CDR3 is TGTGCCAGCAGCTGGAATCGGGGTGAAAAACTGTTTTTT.